The 29 T cell receptor beta chains reported below all come from one sample, sequenced in a study of vaccination effects on CD4 cells after COVID-19. Sequencing was performed with immunoSEQ multiplex PCR; in TCRdb, only in-frame clones are kept and a portion is missing. The data show roughly 20,000 clones, more than 65% seen once. No antigens are known for them. Antigen-specific CD4+ T cell clonotypes were called by their expansion after viral peptide-pool culture in ViraFEST. On approximately day 9 of culture, CD4+ T cells were separated out. Each vaccine recipient was nucleocapsid antibody negative and had no prior SARS-CoV-2 infection. Sample: CD4+ T cells from PBMCs cultured with HCoV-NL63 spike peptides, taken before COVID-19 vaccination. These receptors all come from a human donor who received a COVID-19 vaccine.

In DNA, the CDR3 is TGTGCCAGCAGTGGGACGGGCGGGAGTTGGGATACGCAGTATTTT. It yields the protein CASSGTGGSWDTQYF. The V and J genes are TRBV2 and TRBJ2-3; 7 bases are shared with TRBD2. V shed 4 bases, J shed 6 bases, and the junction held 10 bases outside the gene matches. CDR1 and CDR2 from the germline V gene are SNHLY and FYNNEI. There are 15 residues in the CDR3.

The genes are TRBV18 and TRBJ1-2; D remains unclear. The CDR3 consists of 13 residues. Germline CDR1 KGHSH, CDR2 LQKENI. Between the trimmed V and J ends, which lost 2 bases and 8 bases, there was a span of 12 bases. The CDR3 loop is CASSPSSDRGYTF. CDR3 DNA sequence: TGTGCCAGCTCACCATCGTCCGACCGCGGCTACACCTTC.

V and J are TRBV7-2 and TRBJ1-1; 12 nucleotides agree with TRBD1. This CDR3 is built from 17 residues. V lost 0 bases to trimming and J lost 5 bases; unmatched junction nucleotides: 7. Germline CDR1 reads SGHTA; CDR2 reads FQGNSA. CDR3 sequence reads: CASSLAGTGGLRTEAFF. In DNA form, the CDR3 reads TGTGCCAGCAGCTTAGCGGGGACAGGGGGCCTGCGGACTGAAGCTTTCTTT.

This chain connects TRBV5-5 to TRBJ2-7; D may match TRBD1 or TRBD2 (5 bases each). The CDR3 is 13 amino acids. Germline lookup yields CDR1 SGHKS and CDR2 YYEKEE (reference sequence). The V gene lost 2 bases and the J gene lost 6 bases, with 12 bases spanning the gap. CDR3: CASSLTGRGEQYF. CDR3 nucleotide sequence: TGTGCCAGCAGCTTAACGGGACGGGGCGAGCAGTACTTC.

By share of the sample, this clone is medium-sized. V gene TRBV12-3 or TRBV12-4 combines with J gene TRBJ1-5; D call uncertain. The ends were cut back, 7 bases at V and 4 bases at J, with 11 bases in the middle. The CDR3 length is 13 residues. In DNA, the CDR3 is TGTGCCAGCACTTACAGTGGTAATCAGCCCCAGCATTTT. Protein product: CASTYSGNQPQHF.

The V gene is TRBV7-8, the J gene TRBJ2-3; 7 bases are shared with TRBD2. After removal of 4 bases from V and 2 bases from J, the junction contained 9 bases not matched to a gene. The germline V gene encodes CDR1 SGHVS and CDR2 FQNEAQ. The CDR3 loop spans 16 amino acids. CDR3 nucleotide sequence: TGTGCCAGCAGCTCCCTACTGCGGGGGATCACAGATACGCAGTATTTT. It translates to CASSSLLRGITDTQYF.

The chain links TRBV6-5 to TRBJ1-5; D is possibly TRBD1 (6 bases). V was pared by 6 bases and J by 5 bases, with 17 bases between. The CDR3 has 15 residues. From germline, CDR1 is MNHEY and CDR2 SVGAGI. This CDR3 is CASSQQGIGDQPQHF. As DNA, the CDR3 is TGTGCCAGCAGCCAACAGGGCATTGGCGATCAGCCCCAGCATTTT.

J is TRBJ1-1 and V is TRBV6-2 or TRBV6-3, with TRBD1 matching over 8 bases. Germline CDR1 reads MNHEY; CDR2 reads SVGEGT. V lost 6 bases, J lost 8 bases, and 5 bases stayed unmatched. This CDR3 comprises 12 residues. CDR3: CASSQTGAEAFF. The CDR3 DNA is TGTGCCAGCAGCCAGACAGGGGCCGAAGCTTTCTTT.

The chain combines TRBV7-2 with TRBJ2-3, with D uncertain. This CDR3 region has 13 residues. Deletions cut 3 bases from V and 4 bases from J, with 8 bases between. CDR1 is SGHTA and CDR2 is FQGNSA in the germline V gene. This CDR3 reads CASSFPGADTQYF. CDR3 DNA: TGTGCCAGCAGCTTCCCCGGCGCAGATACGCAGTATTTT.

The chain joins TRBV19 to TRBJ1-2; possibly TRBD1 for D (5 bases). This CDR3 spans 16 amino acids. The V gene's germline CDR1 is LNHDA and CDR2 SQIVND (reference sequence). V lost 4 bases to trimming and J lost 4 bases, with 19 bases between them. Here the CDR3 reads CASSKGVDKRRYGYTF. Here the CDR3 DNA reads TGTGCCAGTAGTAAAGGGGTTGACAAACGACGCTATGGCTACACCTTC.

This clone was picked up a small number of times. CDR3 in DNA: TGCGCCAGCAGCCAACCCATACGGGGGGCTGATGGCTACACCTTC. Protein: CASSQPIRGADGYTF. V usage is TRBV4-1 and J usage is TRBJ1-2; tentatively, D is TRBD1 (6 bases). The germline V gene has CDR1 MGHRA and CDR2 YSYEKL. Between the trimmed V and J ends, which lost 2 bases and 6 bases, there was a span of 16 bases. The CDR3 totals 15 residues.

V gene TRBV5-1 combines with J gene TRBJ2-3; the D is unclear. The CDR3 runs to 12 residues. The germline V gene encodes CDR1 SGHRS and CDR2 YFSETQ. Trimming left V 2 bases short and J 0 bases short, with 1 base between. The CDR3 DNA is TGCGCCAGCAGCTTAAGCACAGATACGCAGTATTTT. Translation: CASSLSTDTQYF.

In this sample, this clone turned up once. V and J are TRBV19 and TRBJ1-3, with D possibly matching TRBD1 (5 bases). V was shortened by 7 bases and J by 0 bases, with 10 bases between the two germline ends. CDR1 and CDR2 (germline): LNHDA, SQIVND (reference sequence). The CDR3 runs 14 residues. CDR3: CASTSGNSGNTIYF. In DNA, the CDR3 is TGTGCCAGTACCTCAGGGAACTCTGGAAACACCATATATTTT.

The CDR3 spells CASSYDRTYGYTF. The CDR3 DNA follows: TGTGCCAGCAGTTATGACAGGACTTATGGCTACACCTTC. V gene TRBV12-3 or TRBV12-4 combines with J gene TRBJ1-2; maybe TRBD1 (6 bases). The CDR3 runs to 13 residues. Trimming pared 4 bases from V and 5 bases from J, leaving 11 bases between.

The V call is TRBV2, the J call TRBJ2-3; D not resolved. The CDR3 contains 12 residues. CDR1 SNHLY and CDR2 FYNNEI come from the germline V gene. Between the trimmed V and J ends, which lost 4 bases and 2 bases, there was a span of 4 bases. The CDR3 here is CASSGSTDTQYF. The CDR3 DNA follows: TGTGCCAGCAGTGGTTCCACAGATACGCAGTATTTT.

This clone has just a few counts. As DNA, the CDR3 is TGTGCCAGCAGCTCCGGGGAAAGGGGCGGGGAGCTGTTTTTT. Protein: CASSSGERGGELFF. The rearrangement uses TRBV11-3 and TRBJ2-2; D could derive from TRBD1 or TRBD2 (5 bases each). This CDR3 contains 14 residues. Germline V lookup: CDR1 SGHNT, CDR2 YENEEA. The V end was cut by 4 bases, the J end by 7 bases, with 13 bases between.

The chain joins TRBV14 to TRBJ2-3; 8 bases line up with TRBD2. The CDR3 contains 16 residues. Per the germline V gene, CDR1 is SGHDN and CDR2 is FVKESK. V shed 7 bases, J shed 0 bases, and the junction held 9 bases outside the gene matches. The CDR3 spells CASTPHGGVSTDTQYF. CDR3 DNA: TGTGCCAGCACCCCACACGGGGGGGTTAGCACAGATACGCAGTATTTT.

The chain employs TRBV14 and TRBJ2-5; D not resolved. The CDR3 totals 13 residues. The germline V and J ends were trimmed by 3 bases and 5 bases, with 10 bases remaining between them. The V gene's germline CDR1 is SGHDN and CDR2 FVKESK. The CDR3 is CASSQARWETQYF. DNA for the CDR3: TGTGCCAGCAGCCAGGCCCGGTGGGAGACCCAGTACTTC.

J is TRBJ2-5 and V is TRBV4-2; D possibly corresponds to TRBD2 (5 bases). The germline V gene has CDR1 LGHNA and CDR2 YNFKEQ. This CDR3 has 15 amino acids. V lost 0 bases and J 4 bases, leaving 12 bases between the germline ends. In DNA, the CDR3 is TGTGCCAGCAGCCAAGATGTGGGTCGGGGAGAGACCCAGTACTTC. This codes for CASSQDVGRGETQYF.

This clone was recorded a few times. The DNA for the CDR3 is TGTGCCAGCAGCTTAGCGACGGGACAGGGTAATGAAAAACTGTTTTTT. This translates into CASSLATGQGNEKLFF. V and J are TRBV7-9 and TRBJ1-4; TRBD1 matches at 9 bases. V dropped 0 bases and J dropped 4; count of bases not matched to a gene: 3. The CDR3 has 16 amino acids. CDR1 is SEHNR and CDR2 is FQNEAQ in the germline V gene (reference sequence). The entire variable domain, with the rest obtained from reference TRBV7-9 and TRBJ1-4, is as follows: DTGVSQNPRHKITKRGQNVTFRCDPISEHNRLYWYRQTLGQGPEFLTYFQNEAQLEKSRLLSDRFSAERPKGSFSTLEIQRTEQGDSAMYLCASSLATGQGNEKLFFGSGTQLSVL.

This clone was picked up a small number of times. V gene TRBV3-1 (or the pseudogene TRBV3-2) combines with J gene TRBJ1-2; D is unclear. The germline V gene has CDR1 LGHDT and CDR2 YNNKEL (reference sequence). Trimming shortened V by 0 bases and J by 7 bases, and 12 bases separated the two germline ends. The CDR3 covers 14 residues. The CDR3 DNA reads as TGTGCCAGCAGCCAAGATCTGAGTAGTAGTGGCTACACCTTC. This sequence encodes CASSQDLSSSGYTF.

The chain joins TRBV12-5 to TRBJ1-2, with 10 bases that match TRBD1. The germline CDR1 and CDR2 sequences are LGHNT and FRNRAP. The CDR3 is made up of 16 amino acids. Losses at the gene ends were 0 bases for V and 7 bases for J; bases not matched to a gene: 8. Written as DNA, the CDR3 is TGTGCTAGTGGTTTGGTGGTAGGGACAGGGGAGCTTGGCTACACCTTC. It specifies CASGLVVGTGELGYTF.

This chain links TRBV7-2 with TRBJ1-1; no clear D. Trimming shortened V by 5 bases and J by 0 bases, and 7 bases separated the two germline ends. The CDR3 is 13 residues long. In germline, CDR1 is SGHTA, CDR2 FQGNSA. CDR3 DNA sequence: TGTGCCAGCAGCCCCGGGATGAACACTGAAGCTTTCTTT. It specifies CASSPGMNTEAFF.

The chain uses TRBV18 and TRBJ2-3; TRBD2 matches 7 bases. The V gene's germline CDR1 is KGHSH and CDR2 LQKENI. The CDR3 length is 16 residues. Germline trimming cut 3 bases from V and 1 base from J; bases unmatched to any gene: 7. The CDR3 DNA reads TGTGCCAGCTCACCCGCTAGGCTAGCGGGCACAGATACGCAGTATTTT. Amino acid sequence: CASSPARLAGTDTQYF.

This clone was seen only a few times. CDR3 sequence (DNA): TGTGCCATCAGTGGAAGCGGCCCCTACGAGCAGTACTTC. It yields the protein CAISGSGPYEQYF. V is TRBV10-3 and J is TRBJ2-7; D is perhaps TRBD2 (5 bases). Germline V gives CDR1 ENHRY, CDR2 SYGVKD. Between the trimmed V and J ends, which lost 4 bases and 2 bases, there was a span of 9 bases. The CDR3 is made up of 13 amino acids.

The V gene is TRBV7-2, the J gene TRBJ2-5, with TRBD2 identical over 7 bases. V gave up 1 base and J gave up 4 bases; unmatched junction bases: 15. The V gene's germline CDR1 is SGHTA and CDR2 FQGNSA. The CDR3 is 18 amino acids. CDR3 protein: CASSLVPGGSFFLETQYF. CDR3 sequence (DNA): TGTGCCAGCAGCTTAGTTCCCGGGGGGTCGTTCTTCTTAGAGACCCAGTACTTC.

The V call is TRBV7-9, the J call TRBJ2-2, with unresolved D. The CDR3 contains 12 residues. V was shortened by 5 bases and J by 5 bases, with 6 bases between the two germline ends. Germline CDR1 SEHNR, CDR2 FQNEAQ (reference sequence). CDR3 sequence: CASSVETGELFF. CDR3 nucleotide sequence: TGTGCCAGCAGCGTAGAAACCGGGGAGCTGTTTTTT.

This clone was observed a handful of times. The chain links TRBV11-2 to TRBJ1-1, with D hard to call. The V and J ends lost 2 bases and 1 base respectively, with 5 bases between them. Germline V gene data show CDR1 as SGHAT and CDR2 as FQNNGV. The CDR3 length is 13 residues. In nucleotides, the CDR3 is TGTGCCAGCAGCTTACAACCGAACACTGAAGCTTTCTTT. Protein sequence: CASSLQPNTEAFF.

The chain couples TRBV4-2 to TRBJ2-1; a possible D gene is TRBD1 (5 bases). The CDR3 is 15 amino acids. Germline V gene data show CDR1 as LGHNA and CDR2 as YNFKEQ. With 0 bases removed from V and 9 bases from J, the gap between germline ends came to 15 bases. This CDR3 reads CASSQDGAGQIEQFF. DNA of the CDR3: TGTGCCAGCAGCCAAGATGGGGCAGGCCAGATTGAGCAGTTCTTC.